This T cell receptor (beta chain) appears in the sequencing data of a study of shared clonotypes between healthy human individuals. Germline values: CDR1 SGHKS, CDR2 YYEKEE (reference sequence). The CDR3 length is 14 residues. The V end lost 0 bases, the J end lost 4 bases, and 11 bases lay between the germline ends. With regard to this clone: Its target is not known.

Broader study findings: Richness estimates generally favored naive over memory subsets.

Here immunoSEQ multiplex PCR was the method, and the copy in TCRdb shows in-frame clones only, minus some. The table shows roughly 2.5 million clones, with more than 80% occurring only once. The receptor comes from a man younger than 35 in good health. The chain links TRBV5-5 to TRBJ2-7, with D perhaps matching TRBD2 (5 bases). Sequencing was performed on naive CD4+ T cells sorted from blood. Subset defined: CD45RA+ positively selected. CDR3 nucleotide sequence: TGTGCCAGCAGCTTGGCCGGACTGTATTACGAGCAGTACTTC. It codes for CASSLAGLYYEQYF.